This entry lists 25 T cell receptor beta chains sequenced from one sample in a study of blood T cell repertoires in COVID-19. Sequenced by immunoSEQ multiplex PCR; TCRdb stores in-frame clones only, minus some. The table lists around 70,000 clones, approximately 78% of them singletons. Sequencing used peripheral blood. The origin of the receptors is a woman of 80 years or more with active or convalescent COVID-19.

The chain joins TRBV5-4 to TRBJ2-5, with a weak D call TRBD1 (5 bases). Germline V CDR1 and CDR2: SGHNT, YYREEE (reference sequence). Trimming cost V 4 bases and J 2 bases, with 18 bases left between them. This CDR3 has 16 amino acids. The CDR3 reads CASSLGLSGLQETQYF. CDR3 in DNA: TGTGCCAGCAGCCTAGGGTTGTCAGGGTTGCAAGAGACCCAGTACTTC.

About this clone itself: The sample carries other DNA sequences with the same CDR3. This chain links TRBV18 with TRBJ2-5, with D hard to call. Per the germline V gene, CDR1 is KGHSH and CDR2 is LQKENI. Trimming stripped 3 bases from V and 0 bases from J, with 2 bases between. The CDR3 contains 12 residues. The CDR3 DNA follows: TGTGCCAGCTCACCCTACCAAGAGACCCAGTACTTC. Protein: CASSPYQETQYF. The full variable domain, rest sourced from reference TRBV18 and TRBJ2-5, is NAGVMQNPRHLVRRRGQEARLRCSPMKGHSHVYWYRQLPEEGLKFMVYLQKENIIDESGMPKERFSAEFPKEGPSILRIQQVVRGDSAAYFCASSPYQETQYFGPGTRLLVL.

V and J are TRBV18 and TRBJ1-3; D not certain. V was cut by 2 bases and J by 0 bases, with 23 bases left in between. CDR3 length: 20 amino acids. Germline assignment: CDR1 KGHSH and CDR2 LQKENI. CDR3 region: CASSPVNRGFLRGSGNTIYF. In DNA form, the CDR3 reads TGTGCCAGCTCACCAGTGAATAGAGGTTTTTTACGGGGCTCTGGAAACACCATATATTTT.

The DNA for the CDR3 is TGTGCCAGCAGCGTAGAGCATAAGAAAGAGACCCAGTACTTC. It encodes CASSVEHKKETQYF. The gene calls are TRBV9 and TRBJ2-5; D gene unclear. The V gene lost 0 bases and the J gene lost 3 bases, with 9 bases spanning the gap. CDR1 SGDLS and CDR2 YYNGEE come from the germline V gene. This CDR3 region has 14 residues.

The chain has TRBV4-2 and TRBJ2-5; D may be TRBD2 (5 bases). V dropped 7 bases and J dropped 4 bases, with 16 bases sitting between them. The CDR3 length is 14 residues. Germline CDR1 LGHNA, CDR2 YNFKEQ. The CDR3 here is CASKGHAEGETQYF. Written as DNA, the CDR3 is TGTGCCAGCAAGGGTCATGCCGAGGGAGAGACCCAGTACTTC.

The V call is TRBV4-2, the J call TRBJ1-2, with a possible D match to TRBD1 (6 bases). Germline loops: CDR1 LGHNA, CDR2 YNFKEQ. CDR3 length: 15 residues. V lost 1 base and J 4 bases, leaving 13 bases between the germline ends. The CDR3 DNA sequence: TGTGCCAGCAGCCAAGCGACAGGAGTAGGCTATGGCTACACCTTC. Translation: CASSQATGVGYGYTF.

The chain combines TRBV6-5 with TRBJ1-2; 8 bases map to TRBD1. V trimming: 2 bases; J trimming: 5 bases; junction bases outside the gene matches: 4. The CDR3 runs to 14 residues. Germline values: CDR1 MNHEY, CDR2 SVGAGI. The CDR3 DNA reads as TGTGCCAGCAGTTACAGCAGGGGGCCGTATGGCTACACCTTC. Encoded protein: CASSYSRGPYGYTF.

The chain carries TRBV6-2 or TRBV6-3 and TRBJ1-1, with D perhaps matching TRBD1 (5 bases). Trimming took off 2 bases at V and 8 bases at J, with 15 bases between the two ends. The CDR3 is made up of 14 amino acids. The germline V gene encodes CDR1 MNHEY and CDR2 SVGEGT. CDR3 DNA: TGTGCCAGCAGTTACAGTGACAGCCGATACGAAGCTTTCTTT. Translation gives CASSYSDSRYEAFF.

V gene TRBV5-1 combines with J gene TRBJ1-2; 9 nucleotides align to TRBD1. The V gene end was trimmed by 7 bases and the J gene end by 3 bases; junction bases not matched to a gene: 4. The CDR3 contains 13 residues. Germline CDR1 reads SGHRS; CDR2 reads YFSETQ. The CDR3 bases are TGCGCCAGCCGGACAGGGGAGGACTATGGCTACACCTTC. Encoded protein: CASRTGEDYGYTF.

In this sample, this clone turned up once. The gene calls are TRBV5-1 and TRBJ2-3, with a weak D call TRBD2 (6 bases). Trimming took off 4 bases at V and 2 bases at J, with 11 bases between the two ends. The CDR3 extends over 14 amino acids. Looked up from germline, CDR1 is SGHRS and CDR2 is YFSETQ. The CDR3 nucleotides are TGCGCCAGCAGCGCAGGAGGGACCACAGATACGCAGTATTTT. This sequence encodes CASSAGGTTDTQYF.

The table lists this clone with a count of one. The V and J genes are TRBV4-3 and TRBJ1-6; D is possibly TRBD1 (6 bases). Per the germline V gene, CDR1 is LGHNA and CDR2 is YSLEER. Trimming removed 0 bases from V and 7 bases from J, with 10 bases in between. The CDR3 is 15 amino acids. The CDR3 loop is CASSQDRRGNSPLHF. Here the CDR3 DNA reads TGCGCCAGCAGCCAAGATCGCAGGGGCAATTCACCCCTCCACTTT.

This rearrangement joins TRBV6-5 to TRBJ2-3; 8 bases align to TRBD2. V shed 6 bases and J 3 bases; nucleotides not matched to a gene: 8. The germline CDR1 and CDR2 sequences are MNHEY and SVGAGI. This CDR3 spans 15 amino acids. The CDR3 here is CASSPRSGRTDTQYF. The CDR3 coding sequence is TGTGCCAGCAGCCCACGGAGCGGGAGAACAGATACGCAGTATTTT.

The chain combines TRBV6-2 or TRBV6-3 with TRBJ1-1; 7 bases match TRBD1. Per the germline V gene, CDR1 is MNHEY and CDR2 is SVGEGT. Unmatched junction bases numbered 15, after V lost 0 bases and J lost 5 bases. The CDR3 totals 18 residues. CDR3 in amino acids: CASSYSIFNLAGGTEAFF. The CDR3 DNA is TGTGCCAGCAGTTACTCGATTTTCAACCTAGCAGGGGGGACTGAAGCTTTCTTT.

This clone was picked up a small number of times. This chain uses TRBV18 with TRBJ1-2; D remains ambiguous. Germline loops: CDR1 KGHSH, CDR2 LQKENI. The CDR3 extends over 14 amino acids. V lost 2 bases and J lost 3, with 10 bases in between. CDR3 nucleotides: TGTGCCAGCTCACCATACGGTCCCGACTATGGCTACACCTTC. Protein sequence: CASSPYGPDYGYTF.

This chain connects TRBV7-2 to TRBJ1-5; TRBD1 agrees at 9 bases. Per the germline V gene, CDR1 is SGHTA and CDR2 is FQGNSA. The V and J ends lost 5 bases and 5 bases, in that order; junction bases with no gene match: 7. This CDR3 spans 15 amino acids. As DNA, the CDR3 is TGTGCCAGCAGCCAGGACAGGGGTAGTTATCAGCCCCAGCATTTT. Protein sequence: CASSQDRGSYQPQHF.

The chain couples TRBV7-8 to TRBJ2-7; the D is unclear. The germline gives CDR1 SGHVS, CDR2 FQNEAQ. This CDR3 is 14 amino acids long. With 5 bases removed from V and 0 bases from J, the gap between germline ends came to 11 bases. The CDR3 here is CASSPREDSYEQYF. As DNA, the CDR3 is TGTGCCAGCAGCCCCCGAGAGGACTCCTACGAGCAGTACTTC.

This chain uses TRBV4-1 with TRBJ1-2, with D possibly matching TRBD1 (6 bases). CDR1 and CDR2 from the germline V gene are MGHRA and YSYEKL. The CDR3 is made up of 14 amino acids. V dropped 0 bases and J dropped 5 bases, with 10 bases sitting between them. In DNA form, the CDR3 reads TGCGCCAGCAGCCAAGACCGGGGGGCTTATGGCTACACCTTC. This encodes CASSQDRGAYGYTF.

The rearrangement links TRBV9 to TRBJ1-4, with D possibly TRBD1 on 6 matching bases. This CDR3 comprises 16 residues. CDR1 and CDR2 from the germline V gene are SGDLS and YYNGEE. Trimming stripped 4 bases from V and 3 bases from J, with 16 bases between. The CDR3 loop reads CASSRSGRGANEKLFF. In DNA form, the CDR3 reads TGTGCCAGCAGCCGATCGGGCAGGGGAGCTAATGAAAAACTGTTTTTT.

The chain combines TRBV2 with TRBJ1-1, with TRBD1 identical over 8 bases. CDR1 SNHLY and CDR2 FYNNEI come from the germline V gene. Germline trimming cut 6 bases from V and 0 bases from J; bases unmatched to any gene: 12. The CDR3 covers 17 residues. CDR3 loop: CASSGQGGKSVNTEAFF. CDR3 DNA sequence: TGTGCCAGCAGCGGACAGGGAGGTAAATCAGTGAACACTGAAGCTTTCTTT.

The V gene is TRBV27, the J gene TRBJ1-4, with D perhaps TRBD1 (5 bases). CDR3 length: 15 amino acids. Germline V gene lookup returns CDR1 MNHEY and CDR2 SMNVEV (reference sequence). V was cut by 7 bases and J by 0 bases, with 12 bases left in between. CDR3 loop: CASIDRTATNEKLFF. The CDR3 DNA is TGTGCCAGCATCGACAGAACCGCAACTAATGAAAAACTGTTTTTT.

The rearrangement links TRBV7-2 to TRBJ2-3, with 8 bases matching TRBD2. V lost 5 bases and J lost 4; bases outside the gene matches: 11. Germline values: CDR1 SGHTA, CDR2 FQGNSA. The CDR3 has 16 amino acids. Here the CDR3 DNA reads TGTGCCAGCAGCCCGGCTAGCGGGCGAGGGTCAGATACGCAGTATTTT. Its translation: CASSPASGRGSDTQYF.

The sample holds a few counts of this clone. The chain has TRBV19 and TRBJ2-2; 8 nucleotides align to TRBD1. After removal of 3 bases from V and 6 bases from J, the junction contained 9 bases not matched to a gene. The CDR3 extends over 16 amino acids. The germline V gene encodes CDR1 LNHDA and CDR2 SQIVND (reference sequence). In DNA, the CDR3 is TGTGCCAGTAGTATTAGGGCAGGGGGCGCTTCCGGGGAGCTGTTTTTT. Translation: CASSIRAGGASGELFF.

The chain couples TRBV28 to TRBJ1-6; D unclear. Germline V gene lookup returns CDR1 MDHEN and CDR2 SYDVKM. Trimming removed 3 bases at V and 2 bases at J, with 5 bases between. The CDR3 runs 14 residues. CDR3 sequence (DNA): TGTGCCAGCAGTTTTCTTACCTATAATTCACCCCTCCACTTT. It codes for CASSFLTYNSPLHF.

The rearrangement links TRBV7-6 to TRBJ2-7; 9 bases align to TRBD1. CDR3 length: 15 residues. V was pared by 3 bases and J by 4 bases, with 7 bases of the junction left unmatched. The germline V gene encodes CDR1 SGHVS and CDR2 FNYEAQ. CDR3 sequence (DNA): TGTGCCAGCAGCTTTGGGACAGGGTTAGATTACGAGCAGTACTTC. Amino acid sequence: CASSFGTGLDYEQYF.

The rearrangement uses TRBV28 and TRBJ1-5; 8 bases line up with TRBD1. The CDR3 totals 16 residues. Germline assignment: CDR1 MDHEN and CDR2 SYDVKM. CDR3 nucleotides: TGTGCGGGAGGAGGGATCTACAGGGGGGTCAATCAGCCCCAGCATTTT. Protein: CAGGGIYRGVNQPQHF.